These T cell receptor beta chains were read from a single sample in a study of cytomegalovirus exposure and HLA in healthy donors. Some clones are missing from TCRdb's copy, which holds only in-frame ones; the method was immunoSEQ multiplex PCR. The sample includes more than 80,000 clones, 65% to 80% of them seen just once. Sequenced input: PBMCs. Receptors were obtained from a male donor in good health and CMV-seropositive. CDR3s include the opening cysteine and the closing phenylalanine or tryptophan. Fields, in order: V gene, J gene, D gene, clone size, CDR3 DNA, CDR3 protein. D genes are given only for firm matches. Size values are once, few and many counts, or a class for expanded clones, and some rows have none.

TRBV15	TRBJ1-2	TRBD1	.	TGTGCCACCAGCAGACCAGGGCGGGACAGTAACTATGGCTACACCTTC	CATSRPGRDSNYGYTF
TRBV7-8	TRBJ1-1	.	.	TGTGCCAGCGGACTTGGGGGGGGAGATGAAGCTTTCTTT	CASGLGGGDEAFF
TRBV29-1	TRBJ2-5	TRBD1	.	TGCAGCGTCGGACAGGGGGCACGGGAGACCCAGTACTTC	CSVGQGARETQYF
TRBV5-1	TRBJ2-1	TRBD2	.	TGCGCCAGCAGCCCAGCGGTAGCGGGAGGGTACAATGAGCAGTTCTTC	CASSPAVAGGYNEQFF
TRBV7-2	TRBJ2-1	.	.	TGTGCCAGCAGCTTAGTCCCCCCCGTCTACAATGAGCAGTTCTTC	CASSLVPPVYNEQFF
TRBV4-1	TRBJ1-5	.	.	TGCGCCAGCAGGGCTGATAGCAATCAGCCCCAGCATTTT	CASRADSNQPQHF
TRBV2	TRBJ2-3	.	few	TGTGCCAGGGAGCAGACAGATACGCAGTATTTT	CAREQTDTQYF
TRBV28	TRBJ1-1	TRBD1	.	TGTGCCAGCAGGGGACAGGGGCACACTGAAGCTTTCTTT	CASRGQGHTEAFF
TRBV14	TRBJ2-3	.	.	TGTGCCAGCAGCCAGGGGGGACCACGACGCGCAGATACGCAGTATTTT	CASSQGGPRRADTQYF
TRBV5-4	TRBJ2-5	.	.	TGTGCCAGCAGCTTGTCGGGGATCCAGACCCAGTACTTC	CASSLSGIQTQYF
TRBV18	TRBJ1-1	.	.	TGTGCCAGCTCACCATCTGCTAGCAGAGGAGGGGAAGCTTTCTTT	CASSPSASRGGEAFF
TRBV28	TRBJ1-1	TRBD1	.	TGTGCCAGCAGACCGGGACAGGCCACGGCTGAAGCTTTCTTT	CASRPGQATAEAFF
TRBV30	TRBJ2-1	TRBD2	.	TGTGCCTGGACCGGCGGGAGGGCGAATGAGCAGTTCTTC	CAWTGGRANEQFF
TRBV2	TRBJ1-1	TRBD1	.	TGTGCCAGCAGTGATGGACAGGGAAGGTTGTACACTGAAGCTTTCTTT	CASSDGQGRLYTEAFF
TRBV15	TRBJ1-5	TRBD1	.	TGTGCCACCAGCAGGGACAGGGGCTACAATCAGCCCCAGCATTTT	CATSRDRGYNQPQHF
TRBV6-5	TRBJ1-5	.	.	TGTGCCAGCAGGCCGACAGGCTTCAATCAGCCCCAGCATTTT	CASRPTGFNQPQHF
TRBV13	TRBJ2-7	.	.	TGTGCCAGCAGCTTTGAGGGGGCCTACGAGCAGTACTTC	CASSFEGAYEQYF
TRBV6-6	TRBJ2-7	TRBD2	.	TGTGCCAGCAGTGCCCGGCGGGAGTACGGCGAGCAGTACTTC	CASSARREYGEQYF
TRBV28	TRBJ2-7	.	.	TGTGCCAGCAGCGCGGCCTCAGTTCAACATCGTTACGAGCAGTACTTC	CASSAASVQHRYEQYF
TRBV19	TRBJ2-7	TRBD2	.	TGTGCCAGCCAACGGGGGGGGAGTTACTACGAGCAGTACTTC	CASQRGGSYYEQYF
TRBV29-1	TRBJ1-2	TRBD1	.	TGCAACGCCCGGGACAGGATTAACTATGGCTACACCTTC	CNARDRINYGYTF
TRBV7-3	TRBJ2-1	TRBD2	.	TGTGCCAGCAGCTTTACCGGGGGGACCAATGAGCAGTTCTTC	CASSFTGGTNEQFF
TRBV29-1	TRBJ2-4	.	.	TGCAGCGCTGGGGCCCCCTTTCAGTACTTC	CSAGAPFQYF
TRBV29-1	TRBJ1-1	.	.	TGCAGCGTCGTCATCGGAGGCGGCACTGAAGCTTTCTTT	CSVVIGGGTEAFF
TRBV25-1	TRBJ1-2	.	.	TGTGCCAGCAGTGAAATCGCTAACTATGGCTACACCTTC	CASSEIANYGYTF
TRBV18	TRBJ2-7	TRBD1	.	TGTGCCAGCTCAAACCAGGGACAGGGAGAGTCCTACGAGCAGTACTTC	CASSNQGQGESYEQYF
TRBV28	TRBJ2-3	TRBD2	.	TGTGCCAGCGGGGCGGGGGTTGCCACAGATACGCAGTATTTT	CASGAGVATDTQYF
TRBV28	TRBJ1-3	.	few	TGTGCCAGCAGTTTCAACACAGGGTCCTCTGGAAACACCATATATTTT	CASSFNTGSSGNTIYF
TRBV14	TRBJ2-7	.	.	TGTGCCAGCAGCCCCTCCTACCCGGGAGATGTGGACGAGCAGTACTTC	CASSPSYPGDVDEQYF
TRBV19	TRBJ2-7	TRBD2	.	TGTGCCAGCGAAAAGACTAGCGGGGGTTACGAGCAGTACTTC	CASEKTSGGYEQYF
TRBV7-6	TRBJ2-5	.	.	TGTGCCAGCAGCTTAAGGTCTGGGGGCCAGGAGACCCAGTACTTC	CASSLRSGGQETQYF
TRBV13	TRBJ1-1	.	.	TGTGCCAGCAGCTTAGGCTCCCCGGACAGAAACACTGAAGCTTTCTTT	CASSLGSPDRNTEAFF
TRBV7-9	TRBJ2-7	.	.	TGTGCCAGCAGCTTATTACAGGGTTTCCACGAGCAGTACTTC	CASSLLQGFHEQYF
TRBV28	TRBJ1-3	TRBD1	once	TGTGCCAGCAGTGAACAGGGGGCGCGGGGAAACACCATATATTTT	CASSEQGARGNTIYF
TRBV9	TRBJ2-1	TRBD2	.	TGTGCCAGCAGCGTAGGTATGGCGGGAGGGTTGGTGAATGAGCAGTTCTTC	CASSVGMAGGLVNEQFF
TRBV10-3	TRBJ2-5	TRBD1	.	TGTGCCATCAAAAGACAGGGCTCCGAAGAGACCCAGTACTTC	CAIKRQGSEETQYF
TRBV11-2	TRBJ2-6	TRBD2	.	TGTGCCAGCAGCCCCAGCGGGAGGTGGTCTGGGGCCAACGTCCTGACTTTC	CASSPSGRWSGANVLTF
TRBV28	TRBJ1-2	.	.	TGTGCCAGCAGTTGGCAGGGTTACTCTGGCTACACCTTC	CASSWQGYSGYTF
TRBV30	TRBJ2-7	.	.	TGTGCCTGGAGTGATTTCGCAGGGGTTACCTACGAGCAGTACTTC	CAWSDFAGVTYEQYF
TRBV29-1	TRBJ2-6	.	.	TGCAGCGCCCAAGAGATCGGGGCCAACGTCCTGACTTTC	CSAQEIGANVLTF
TRBV18	TRBJ2-1	.	.	TGTGCCAGCTCACCCCGTGACAGGATGGGTGAGCAGTTCTTC	CASSPRDRMGEQFF
TRBV7-8	TRBJ2-7	TRBD2	.	TGTGCCAGCAGCTTTGCGGGGGGGCTATGGGAGCAGTACTTC	CASSFAGGLWEQYF
TRBV9	TRBJ1-1	.	.	TGTGCCAGCAGCGTAGGAGTCCATCTAAACACTGAAGCTTTCTTT	CASSVGVHLNTEAFF
TRBV6-4	TRBJ2-1	TRBD1	.	TGTGCCAGCAGTGCCGGACAGGGGGCGGGCAATGAGCAGTTCTTC	CASSAGQGAGNEQFF
TRBV4-3	TRBJ2-3	TRBD2	.	TGCGCCAGCAGCCAATTGACTAGCGGGGGAGATGGAGATACGCAGTATTTT	CASSQLTSGGDGDTQYF